This T cell receptor (beta chain) is drawn from a study of OX40 agonist ivuxolimab in advanced cancers. Study in general: The patients received ivuxolimab by intravenous route every 2 weeks at 0.01 to 10 mg/kg.

The CDR3 is 15 residues long. From germline, CDR1 is SGHAT and CDR2 FQNNGV. The J segment lost 4 bases and the V segment lost 3 bases, leaving 2 bases of the junction unmatched. Notes on this clone: Its antigen is as yet unknown.

The protocol was immunoSEQ multiplex PCR, while the TCRdb copy is restricted to in-frame clones and leaves out a portion. Of around 80,000 clones listed, around 92% were seen once; the top ten hold over 8.5%. Notes on the study in general: Among T cells, CD8+ cells averaged more expanded clones than CD4+ cells. CD4+ and CD8+ blood T cells expanded clonally by week 6 at 0.1 to 3.0 mg/kg.

The clonotype originates from an adult with an advanced solid tumor such as melanoma, head and neck, liver or kidney cancer. The chain links TRBV11-2 to TRBJ2-7; TRBD2 matches 14 bases. The input for sequencing was CD4+ or CD8+ T cells sorted from blood, taken in a trial of the OX40 agonist ivuxolimab. CDR3 protein: CASSFGTSGGYEQYF. The CDR3 coding sequence is TGTGCCAGCAGCTTCGGGACTAGCGGGGGTTACGAGCAGTACTTC.